This entry lists 16 T cell receptor beta chains sequenced from one sample in a study of cytomegalovirus exposure and HLA in healthy donors. PCR used 60 Vbeta primers and 13 Jbeta primers. The assay was immunoSEQ multiplex PCR, and TCRdb's table has in-frame clones only and misses some. The data contain 310,000 or so clones, 80% to 90% of them singletons. Sequencing was done on a sample of PBMCs. Receptors were obtained from a woman between 18 and 29 years old in good health and CMV-seronegative.

This rearrangement joins TRBV25-1 to TRBJ1-2, with TRBD1 identical over 10 bases. Unmatched junction bases numbered 9, after V lost 4 bases and J lost 4 bases. The CDR3 totals 16 residues. Germline loops: CDR1 MGHDK, CDR2 SYGVNS. In DNA form, the CDR3 reads TGTGCCAGCAGTGGGCGGACAGGGGGAAGCCTCTATGGCTACACCTTC. Its translation: CASSGRTGGSLYGYTF.

This chain joins TRBV2 and TRBJ2-2, with 10 bases fitting TRBD2. The CDR3 has 15 residues. Germline assignment: CDR1 SNHLY and CDR2 FYNNEI. The ends lost 5 bases at V and 1 base at J; junction bases unmatched: 1. The CDR3 reads CASSRLAGNTGELFF. CDR3 coding DNA: TGTGCCAGCAGTCGACTAGCGGGGAACACCGGGGAGCTGTTTTTT. The complete variable domain, with remaining parts taken from reference TRBV2 and TRBJ2-2, reads EPEVTQTPSHQVTQMGQEVILRCVPISNHLYFYWYRQILGQKVEFLVSFYNNEISEKSEIFDDQFSVERPDGSNFTLKIRSTKLEDSAMYFCASSRLAGNTGELFFGEGSRLTVL.

The chain employs TRBV10-3 and TRBJ1-1, with D possibly matching TRBD1 (6 bases). The germline CDR1 and CDR2 sequences are ENHRY and SYGVKD. V shed 9 bases and J shed 4 bases, with 12 bases lying between them. The length of the CDR3 is 12 residues. In DNA form, the CDR3 reads TGTGCCATGGGGACAATTGGCACTGAAGCTTTCTTT. Amino acid sequence: CAMGTIGTEAFF.

V and J are TRBV5-4 and TRBJ2-7; 13 positions agree with TRBD2. CDR3 length: 16 amino acids. The J segment lost 5 bases and the V segment lost 3 bases, leaving 8 bases of the junction unmatched. CDR1 is SGHNT, CDR2 YYREEE, per germline (reference sequence). CDR3 region: CASSSAPGLAGNEQYF. The CDR3 nucleotides read TGTGCCAGCAGCTCTGCTCCGGGACTAGCGGGGAACGAGCAGTACTTC.

In this sample, this clone turned up once. Mismatch with germline at one junction end may stem from a read error. V and J are TRBV7-9 and TRBJ2-3, with D possibly TRBD1 on 5 matching bases. Looked up from germline, CDR1 is SEHNR and CDR2 is FQNEAQ (reference sequence). This CDR3 has 14 amino acids. The CDR3 loop reads CSSSLSTGLDTQYF. In DNA form, the CDR3 reads TGTTCCAGCAGCTTATCCACAGGCCTGGATACGCAGTATTTT.

This clone appeared once. The chain employs TRBV27 and TRBJ2-7, with TRBD2 matching over 16 bases. CDR3 length: 15 amino acids. Germline V gene sequence: CDR1 MNHEY, CDR2 SMNVEV (reference sequence). J gave up 2 bases and V 6 bases, and 1 base lay outside the gene matches. The CDR3 nucleotides read TGTGCCAGCAGGGGGACTAGCGGGGGGGCCTACGAGCAGTACTTC. Protein: CASRGTSGGAYEQYF.

The J gene is TRBJ2-5, the V gene TRBV6-5; 7 bases agree with TRBD1. The J call is uncertain, as TRBJ2-7 better fits the DNA end. CDR1 and CDR2 (germline): MNHEY, SVGAGI. This CDR3 region has 13 residues. The DNA of the CDR3 is TGTGCCAGTTCTGAGACAGGGACCTACGAGCAGTACTTC. This encodes CASSETGTYEQYF.

The rearrangement joins TRBV7-8 to TRBJ1-6; D perhaps matches TRBD1 (6 bases). The CDR3 length is 17 residues. V shed 0 bases and J shed 7 bases, with 16 bases lying between them. Germline lookup yields CDR1 SGHVS and CDR2 FQNEAQ. The CDR3 coding sequence is TGTGCCAGCAGCTTAGCGTCACAGGGAGGGAAGAATTCACCCCTCCACTTT. This encodes CASSLASQGGKNSPLHF.

The chain joins TRBV9 to TRBJ1-5; the match to TRBD1 covers 9 bases. Germline trimming cut 3 bases from V and 5 bases from J; bases unmatched to any gene: 3. The V gene's germline CDR1 is SGDLS and CDR2 YYNGEE. The CDR3 runs to 14 residues. CDR3 coding DNA: TGTGCCAGCAGCGCTGGACAGGGGTATCAGCCCCAGCATTTT. It encodes CASSAGQGYQPQHF.

DNA of the CDR3: TGTGCCAGCAGCCGGACAGGCTCCTACAATGAGCAGTTCTTC. Residues: CASSRTGSYNEQFF. The gene calls are TRBV7-3 and TRBJ2-1; TRBD1 agrees at 7 bases. The CDR3 length is 14 residues. The germline gives CDR1 SGHTA, CDR2 FQGTGA. With V trimmed by 5 bases and J by 0 bases, 1 base remained unmatched.

As for this clone: Other DNA sequences in the same sample also yield this CDR3. The chain employs TRBV19 and TRBJ1-1, with D unresolved. This CDR3 contains 12 residues. Germline V gene data show CDR1 as LNHDA and CDR2 as SQIVND (reference sequence). V was pared by 3 bases and J by 1 base, with 3 bases between. The CDR3: CASSIQNTEAFF. CDR3 DNA sequence: TGTGCCAGTAGTATTCAGAACACTGAAGCTTTCTTT. The full variable domain, completed using reference TRBV19 and TRBJ1-1, is DGGITQSPKYLFRKEGQNVTLSCEQNLNHDAMYWYRQDPGQGLRLIYYSQIVNDFQKGDIAEGYSVSREKKESFPLTVTSAQKNPTAFYLCASSIQNTEAFFGQGTRLTVV.

The V gene is TRBV4-1, the J gene TRBJ2-2, with 12 bases identical to TRBD2. This CDR3 has 18 amino acids. V shed 0 bases, J shed 2 bases, and the junction held 4 bases outside the gene matches. CDR1 is MGHRA, CDR2 YSYEKL, per germline. The CDR3 DNA reads as TGCGCCAGCAGCCAAGATACACTAGCGGGGGGAAACACCGGGGAGCTGTTTTTT. The encoded protein is CASSQDTLAGGNTGELFF.

The CDR3 bases are TGTGCCACCAAGGACAGGATTACTAACTATGGCTACACCTTC. Protein product: CATKDRITNYGYTF. This chain connects TRBV2 to TRBJ1-2, with 7 bases matching TRBD1. The V gene end was trimmed by 10 bases and the J gene end by 0 bases; junction bases not matched to a gene: 8. Germline CDR1 reads SNHLY; CDR2 reads FYNNEI. CDR3 length: 14 residues.

The chain uses TRBV2 and TRBJ2-2; perhaps TRBD2 as D (5 bases). This CDR3 is built from 14 residues. V shed 3 bases and J shed 0 bases, with 5 bases lying between them. Germline V CDR1 and CDR2: SNHLY, FYNNEI. The CDR3 loop reads CASSDGANTGELFF. In DNA, the CDR3 is TGTGCCAGCAGTGACGGGGCGAACACCGGGGAGCTGTTTTTT.

The chain joins TRBV6-4 to TRBJ2-1, with TRBD2 as a possible D gene (6 bases). The CDR3 totals 14 residues. Trimming shortened V by 5 bases and J by 8 bases, and 16 bases separated the two germline ends. Germline CDR1 MRHNA, CDR2 SNTAGT. The CDR3 sequence: CASSYIWGGDEQFF. In nucleotides, the CDR3 is TGTGCCAGCAGTTACATCTGGGGAGGAGATGAGCAGTTCTTC.

On this clone: The sample carries other DNA sequences with the same CDR3. V and J are TRBV9 and TRBJ1-2; D uncertain. The length of the CDR3 is 13 residues. The V and J ends lost 0 bases and 5 bases respectively, with 8 bases between them. CDR1 SGDLS and CDR2 YYNGEE come from the germline V gene. The CDR3 coding sequence is TGTGCCAGCAGCGTAGAGGAGGGATATGGCTACACCTTC. Protein: CASSVEEGYGYTF.